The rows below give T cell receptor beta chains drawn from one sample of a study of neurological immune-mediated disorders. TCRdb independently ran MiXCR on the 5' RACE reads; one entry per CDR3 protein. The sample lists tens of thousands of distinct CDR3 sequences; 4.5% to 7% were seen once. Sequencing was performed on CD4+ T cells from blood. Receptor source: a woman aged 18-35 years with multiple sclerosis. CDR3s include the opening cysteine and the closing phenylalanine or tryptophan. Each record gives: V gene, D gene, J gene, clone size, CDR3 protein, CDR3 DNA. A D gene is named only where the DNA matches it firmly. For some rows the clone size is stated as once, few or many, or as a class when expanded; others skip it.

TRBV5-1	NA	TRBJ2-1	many	CASSTGTVDYNEQFF	TGCGCCAGCAGCACCGGGACGGTAGATTACAATGAGCAGTTCTTC
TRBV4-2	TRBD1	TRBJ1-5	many	CASSQEATGGRQPQHF	TGTGCCAGCAGCCAAGAGGCGACAGGGGGCAGGCAGCCCCAGCATTTT
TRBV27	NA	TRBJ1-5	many	CASSSVNSNQPQHF	TGTGCCAGCAGTTCAGTGAACAGCAATCAGCCCCAGCATTTT
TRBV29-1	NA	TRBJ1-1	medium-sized	CSGRSTLNTEAFF	TGCAGCGGAAGGTCGACCCTAAACACTGAAGCTTTCTTT
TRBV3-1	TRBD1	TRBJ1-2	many	CASSQAGGAVNGYTF	TGTGCCAGCAGCCAGGCAGGGGGGGCGGTGAATGGCTACACCTTC
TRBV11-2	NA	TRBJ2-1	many	CASSLVGAAITYNEQFF	TGTGCCAGCAGCTTAGTCGGTGCGGCAATCACCTACAATGAGCAGTTCTTC
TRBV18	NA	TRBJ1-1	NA	CASSPGRNTEAFF	TGTGCCAGCTCACCGGGAAGGAACACTGAAGCTTTCTTT
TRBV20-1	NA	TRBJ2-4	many	CSARDRSRAAQYF	TGCAGTGCTAGAGATCGATCCAGGGCCGCTCAGTACTTC
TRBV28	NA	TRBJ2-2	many	CASSLFSGPGRSTGELFF	NA
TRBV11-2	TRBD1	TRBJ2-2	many	CASSLSPGTAYTGELFF	TGTGCCAGCAGCTTGAGCCCGGGGACAGCTTACACCGGGGAGCTGTTTTTT
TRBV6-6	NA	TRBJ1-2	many	CASTRASYGYTF	TGTGCCAGCACGCGAGCCTCCTATGGCTACACCTTC
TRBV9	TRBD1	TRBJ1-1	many	CASSNHRGLITEAFF	TGTGCCAGCAGCAACCACAGGGGCTTAATCACTGAAGCTTTCTTT
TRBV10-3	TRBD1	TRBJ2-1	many	CAISPSPAGTGGDEQFF	TGTGCCATCAGTCCCTCACCTGCCGGGACAGGGGGCGATGAGCAGTTCTTC
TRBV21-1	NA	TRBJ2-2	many	CASSKTPIWTSADTGELFF	TGTGCCAGCAGCAAAACGCCAATATGGACTAGCGCCGACACCGGGGAGCTGTTTTTT